Sequencing of this T cell receptor (beta chain) was carried out in a study of T cell repertoires in cytomegalovirus infection. Study background: In public TCR beta signatures, there were indications of both CMV infection and matching HLA type.

J lost 6 bases, V lost 0 bases, and 0 bases had no gene match. The length of the CDR3 is 14 residues. CDR1 is ENHRY and CDR2 is SYGVKD in the germline V gene. This clonotype has ten or more counts. TCRdb called the reads again in MiXCR, with one record for every CDR3 protein. The sample lists approximately 71,000 distinct CDR3 sequences, 3% to 4.5% seen once, with around 22% in the top ten. This receptor was obtained from a human donor in good health (CMV status not recorded). Some clones in this sample may be carry-over from other donors' samples. The sequenced material came from PBMCs. The chain joins TRBV10-3 to TRBJ2-1, with 9 bases identical to TRBD1. CDR3 loop: CAISESDRGNEQFF. CDR3 nucleotide sequence: TGTGCCATCAGTGAGTCGGACAGGGGCAATGAGCAGTTCTTC.